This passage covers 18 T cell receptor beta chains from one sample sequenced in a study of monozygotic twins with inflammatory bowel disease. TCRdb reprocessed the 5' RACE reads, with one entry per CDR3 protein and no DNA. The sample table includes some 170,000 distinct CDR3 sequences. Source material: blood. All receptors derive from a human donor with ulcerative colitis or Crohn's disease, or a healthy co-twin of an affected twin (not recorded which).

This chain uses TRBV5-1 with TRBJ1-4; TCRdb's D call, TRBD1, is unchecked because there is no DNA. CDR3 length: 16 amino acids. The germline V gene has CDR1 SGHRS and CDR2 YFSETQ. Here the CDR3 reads CASSLERTGANEKLFF. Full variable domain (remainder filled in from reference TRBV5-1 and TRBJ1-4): KAGVTQTPRYLIKTRGQQVTLSCSPISGHRSVSWYQQTPGQGLQFLFEYFSETQRNKGNFPGRFSGRQFSNSRSEMNVSTLELGDSALYLCASSLERTGANEKLFFGSGTQLSVL.

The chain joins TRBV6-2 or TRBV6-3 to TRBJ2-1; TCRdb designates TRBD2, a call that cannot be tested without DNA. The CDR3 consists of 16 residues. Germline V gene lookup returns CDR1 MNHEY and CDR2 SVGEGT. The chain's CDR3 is CASSLAGGPSYNEQFF.

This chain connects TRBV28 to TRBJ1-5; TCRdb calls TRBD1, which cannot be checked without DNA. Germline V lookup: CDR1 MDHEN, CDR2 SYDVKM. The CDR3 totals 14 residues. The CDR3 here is CASSPYSSNQPQHF.

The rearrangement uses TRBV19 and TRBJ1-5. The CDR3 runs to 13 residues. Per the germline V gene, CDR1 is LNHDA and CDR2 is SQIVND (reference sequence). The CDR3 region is CASSIEGNQPQHF.

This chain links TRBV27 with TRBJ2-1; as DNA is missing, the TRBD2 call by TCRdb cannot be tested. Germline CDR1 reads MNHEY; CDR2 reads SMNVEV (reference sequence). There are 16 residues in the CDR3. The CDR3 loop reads CASSLSSGNVYNEQFF.

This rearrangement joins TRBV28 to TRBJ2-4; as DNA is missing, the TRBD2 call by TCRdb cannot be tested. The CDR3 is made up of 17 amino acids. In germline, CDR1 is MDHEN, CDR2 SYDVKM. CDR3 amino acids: CASSSPPPAGVKNIQYF.

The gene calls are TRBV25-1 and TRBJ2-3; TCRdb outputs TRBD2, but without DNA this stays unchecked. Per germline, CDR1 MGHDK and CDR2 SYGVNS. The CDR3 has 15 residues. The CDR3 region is CASSVTSGYTDTQYF.

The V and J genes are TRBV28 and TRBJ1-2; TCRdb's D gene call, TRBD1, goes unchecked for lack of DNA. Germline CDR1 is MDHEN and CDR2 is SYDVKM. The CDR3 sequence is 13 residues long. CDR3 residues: CASRVQGSVTYTF.

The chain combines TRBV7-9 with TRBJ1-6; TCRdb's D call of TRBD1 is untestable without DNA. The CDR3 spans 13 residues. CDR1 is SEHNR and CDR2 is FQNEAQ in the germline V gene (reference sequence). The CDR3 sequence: CAVGTGGGSPLHF.

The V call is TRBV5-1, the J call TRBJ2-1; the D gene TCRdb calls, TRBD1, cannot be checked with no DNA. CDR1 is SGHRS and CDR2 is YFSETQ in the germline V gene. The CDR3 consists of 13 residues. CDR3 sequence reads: CASSLVRQGEQFF. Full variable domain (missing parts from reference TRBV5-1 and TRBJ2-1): KAGVTQTPRYLIKTRGQQVTLSCSPISGHRSVSWYQQTPGQGLQFLFEYFSETQRNKGNFPGRFSGRQFSNSRSEMNVSTLELGDSALYLCASSLVRQGEQFFGPGTRLTVL.

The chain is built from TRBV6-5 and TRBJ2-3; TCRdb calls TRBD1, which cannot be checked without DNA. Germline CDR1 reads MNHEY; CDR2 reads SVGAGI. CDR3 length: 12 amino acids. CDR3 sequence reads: CASSPPGGTQYF.

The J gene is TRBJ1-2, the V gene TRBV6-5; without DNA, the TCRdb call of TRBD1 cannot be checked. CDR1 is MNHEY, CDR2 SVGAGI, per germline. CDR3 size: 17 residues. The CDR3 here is CASSSTGVPLLNYGYTF.

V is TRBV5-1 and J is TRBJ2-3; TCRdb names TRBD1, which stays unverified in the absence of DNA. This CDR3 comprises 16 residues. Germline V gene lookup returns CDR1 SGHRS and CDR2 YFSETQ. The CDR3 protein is CASSFRQGASADTQYF.

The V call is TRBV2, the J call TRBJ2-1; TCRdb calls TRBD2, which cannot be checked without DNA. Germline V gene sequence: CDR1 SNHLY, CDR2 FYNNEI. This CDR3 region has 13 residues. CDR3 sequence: CASSGGRAGEQFF.

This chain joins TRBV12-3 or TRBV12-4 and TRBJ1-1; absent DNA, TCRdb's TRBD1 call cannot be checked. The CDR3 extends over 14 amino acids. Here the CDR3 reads CASSFRQMNTEAFF.

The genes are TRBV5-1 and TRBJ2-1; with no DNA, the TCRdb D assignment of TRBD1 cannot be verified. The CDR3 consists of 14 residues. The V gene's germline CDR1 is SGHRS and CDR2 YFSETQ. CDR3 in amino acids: CASTRTGTYNEQFF.

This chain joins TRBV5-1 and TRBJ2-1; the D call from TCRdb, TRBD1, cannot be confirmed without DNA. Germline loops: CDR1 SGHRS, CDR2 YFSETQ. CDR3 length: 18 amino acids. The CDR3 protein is CASSPQGVRPKGNNEQFF.

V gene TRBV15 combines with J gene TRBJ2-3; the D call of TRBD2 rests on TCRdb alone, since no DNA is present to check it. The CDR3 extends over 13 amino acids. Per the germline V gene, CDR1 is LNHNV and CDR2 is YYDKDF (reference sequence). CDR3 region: CATRLAGEDTQYF.